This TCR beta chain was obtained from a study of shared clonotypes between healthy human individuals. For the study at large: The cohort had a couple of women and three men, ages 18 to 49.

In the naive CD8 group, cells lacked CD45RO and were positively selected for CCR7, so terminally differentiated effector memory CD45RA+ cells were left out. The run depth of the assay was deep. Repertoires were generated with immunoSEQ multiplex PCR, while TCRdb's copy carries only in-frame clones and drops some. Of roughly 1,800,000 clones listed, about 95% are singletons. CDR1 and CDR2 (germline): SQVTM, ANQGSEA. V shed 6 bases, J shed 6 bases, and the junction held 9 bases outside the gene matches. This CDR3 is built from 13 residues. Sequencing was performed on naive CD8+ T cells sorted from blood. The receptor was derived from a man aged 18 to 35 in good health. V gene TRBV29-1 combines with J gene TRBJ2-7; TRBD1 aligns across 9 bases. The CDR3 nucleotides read TGCAGCGTCCTTACAGGGGGCGATTTCGAGCAGTACTTC. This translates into CSVLTGGDFEQYF.